A single sample is the source of the 6 T cell receptor beta chains below, sequenced in a study of shared clonotypes between healthy human individuals. The protocol was immunoSEQ multiplex PCR, while the TCRdb copy is restricted to in-frame clones and leaves out a portion. Among about 820,000 clones listed, about 91% were seen once. The naive CD8 subset, CD45RO-negative cells positively selected for CCR7, excluded terminally differentiated effector memory CD45RA+ cells. The sequencing sample was made of naive CD8+ T cells sorted from blood. The source is a man aged 25 to 40 in good health.

This chain uses TRBV11-2 with TRBJ1-4, with D unclear. V gave up 4 bases and J gave up 8 bases, with 11 bases separating them. The CDR3 loop spans 13 amino acids. CDR1 is SGHAT, CDR2 FQNNGV, per germline. The CDR3 sequence: CASSWVESEKLFF. The CDR3 DNA sequence: TGTGCCAGCAGCTGGGTGGAATCGGAAAAACTGTTTTTT. The full variable domain, with the rest looked up from reference TRBV11-2 and TRBJ1-4, is EAGVAQSPRYKIIEKRQSVAFWCNPISGHATLYWYQQILGQGPKLLIQFQNNGVVDDSQLPKDRFSAERLKGVDSTLKIQPAKLEDSAVYLCASSWVESEKLFFGSGTQLSVL.

The rearrangement joins TRBV7-9 to TRBJ1-2; no clear D. The CDR3 is 12 residues long. In germline, CDR1 is SEHNR, CDR2 FQNEAQ (reference sequence). The V and J ends lost 3 bases and 6 bases respectively, with 8 bases between them. CDR3 sequence (DNA): TGTGCCAGCAGCTTCGGTGGGGATGGCTACACCTTC. Encoded protein: CASSFGGDGYTF.

This chain links TRBV5-6 with TRBJ2-3, with 9 nucleotides matching TRBD1. J lost 6 bases, V lost 2 bases, and 4 bases had no gene match. CDR3 length equals 14 residues. Germline CDR1 is SGHDT and CDR2 is YYEEEE. CDR3 region: CASSFGQGIDTQYF. The CDR3 DNA follows: TGTGCCAGCAGCTTCGGACAGGGGATCGATACGCAGTATTTT. Together with reference TRBV5-6 and TRBJ2-3, the CDR3 gives the full variable domain: DAGVTQSPTHLIKTRGQQVTLRCSPKSGHDTVSWYQQALGQGPQFIFQYYEEEERQRGNFPDRFSGHQFPNYSSELNVNALLLGDSALYLCASSFGQGIDTQYFGPGTRLTVL.

This sequence joins TRBV18 and TRBJ2-2; TRBD1 matches at 7 bases. V was clipped by 1 base and J by 0 bases; unmatched bases: 2. The CDR3 has 16 amino acids. Germline V gives CDR1 KGHSH, CDR2 LQKENI. This chain's CDR3 is CASSPLGQANTGELFF. In DNA, the CDR3 is TGTGCCAGCTCACCACTTGGACAGGCGAACACCGGGGAGCTGTTTTTT.

This clone was observed a handful of times. Other DNA sequences in the sample encode the same CDR3. This chain uses TRBV2 with TRBJ1-2, with D unclear. The CDR3 has 10 residues. Germline V lookup: CDR1 SNHLY, CDR2 FYNNEI. V lost 6 bases to trimming and J lost 7 bases, with 6 bases between them. CDR3 nucleotides: TGTGCCAGCAGAGGCCGTGGCTACACCTTC. Amino acid sequence: CASRGRGYTF.

With regard to this clone: Other DNA sequences in this specimen translate into the identical CDR3. The chain carries TRBV9 and TRBJ2-7; D perhaps matches TRBD2 (6 bases). Germline loops: CDR1 SGDLS, CDR2 YYNGEE. The CDR3 loop spans 11 amino acids. V lost 4 bases and J 7 bases, leaving 9 bases between the germline ends. The CDR3 spells CASSSRGEQYF. CDR3 DNA sequence: TGTGCCAGCAGCTCTCGGGGGGAGCAGTACTTC.